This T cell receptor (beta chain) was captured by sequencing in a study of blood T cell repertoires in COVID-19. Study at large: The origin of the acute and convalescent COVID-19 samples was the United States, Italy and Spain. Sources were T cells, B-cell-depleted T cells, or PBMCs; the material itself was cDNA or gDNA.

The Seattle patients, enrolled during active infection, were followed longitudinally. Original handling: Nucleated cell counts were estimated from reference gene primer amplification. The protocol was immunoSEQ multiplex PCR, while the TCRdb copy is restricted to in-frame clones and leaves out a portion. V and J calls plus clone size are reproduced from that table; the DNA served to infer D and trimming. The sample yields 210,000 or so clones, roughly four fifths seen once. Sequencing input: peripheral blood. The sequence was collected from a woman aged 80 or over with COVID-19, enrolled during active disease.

This chain's CDR3 is CASAGPEHQPQHF. Here the CDR3 DNA reads TGCGCCAGTGCGGGACCAGAGCATCAGCCCCAGCATTTT. The chain combines TRBV10-2 with TRBJ1-5; TRBD1 is a possible D gene (5 bases). The CDR3 loop spans 13 amino acids. The V gene's germline CDR1 is WSHSY and CDR2 SAAADI. V gave up 9 bases and J gave up 5 bases, with 14 bases separating them.